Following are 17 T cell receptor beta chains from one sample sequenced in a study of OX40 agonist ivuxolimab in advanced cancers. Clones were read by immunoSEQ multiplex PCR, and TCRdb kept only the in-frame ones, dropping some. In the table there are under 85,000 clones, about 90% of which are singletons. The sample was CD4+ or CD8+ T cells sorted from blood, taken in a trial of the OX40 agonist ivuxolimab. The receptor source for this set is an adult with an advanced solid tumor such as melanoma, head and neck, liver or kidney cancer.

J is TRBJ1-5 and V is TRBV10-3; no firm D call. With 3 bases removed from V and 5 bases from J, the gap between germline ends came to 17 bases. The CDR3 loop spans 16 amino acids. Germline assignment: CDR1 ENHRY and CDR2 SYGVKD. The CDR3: CAISDYNRASDQPQHF. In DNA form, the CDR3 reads TGTGCCATCAGTGATTACAACCGGGCCTCAGATCAGCCCCAGCATTTT.

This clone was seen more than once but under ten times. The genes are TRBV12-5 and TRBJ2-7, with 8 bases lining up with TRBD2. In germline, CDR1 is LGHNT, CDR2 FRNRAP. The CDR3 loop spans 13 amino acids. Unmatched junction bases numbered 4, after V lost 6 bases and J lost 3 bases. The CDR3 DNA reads TGTGCTAGTGGGGCCGGGACTAGCTACGAGCAGTACTTC. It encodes CASGAGTSYEQYF. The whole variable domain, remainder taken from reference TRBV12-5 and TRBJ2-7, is DARVTQTPRHKVTEMGQEVTMRCQPILGHNTVFWYRQTMMQGLELLAYFRNRAPLDDSGMPKDRFSAEMPDATLATLKIQPSEPRDSAVYFCASGAGTSYEQYFGPGTRLTVT.

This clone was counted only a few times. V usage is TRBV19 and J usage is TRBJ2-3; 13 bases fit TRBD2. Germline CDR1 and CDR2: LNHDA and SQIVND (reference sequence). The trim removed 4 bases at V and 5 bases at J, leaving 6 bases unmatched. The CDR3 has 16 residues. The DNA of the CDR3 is TGTGCCAGTAGTACGCGGACTAGCGGGAGACGAGATACGCAGTATTTT. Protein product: CASSTRTSGRRDTQYF.

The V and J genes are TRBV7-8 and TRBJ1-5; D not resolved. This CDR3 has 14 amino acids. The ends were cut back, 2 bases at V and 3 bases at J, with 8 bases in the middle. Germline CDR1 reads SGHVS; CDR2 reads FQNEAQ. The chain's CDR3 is CASSLTSSNQPQHF. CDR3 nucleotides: TGTGCCAGCAGCTTAACCTCATCCAATCAGCCCCAGCATTTT.

The CDR3 here is CASSLTSGSFNEQFF. The CDR3 DNA sequence: TGTGCCAGCAGCTTAACTAGCGGGAGTTTCAATGAGCAGTTCTTC. The chain is built from TRBV7-3 and TRBJ2-1, with TRBD2 matching 9 bases. Losses at the gene ends were 0 bases for V and 6 bases for J; bases not matched to a gene: 3. The CDR3 is 15 amino acids. Germline CDR1 SGHTA, CDR2 FQGTGA.

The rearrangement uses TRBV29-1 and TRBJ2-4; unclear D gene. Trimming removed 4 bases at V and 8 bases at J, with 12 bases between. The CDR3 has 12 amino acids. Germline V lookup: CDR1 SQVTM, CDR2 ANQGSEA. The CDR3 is CSVGEPLDIQYF. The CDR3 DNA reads TGCAGCGTTGGCGAACCTTTGGACATTCAGTACTTC.

In nucleotides, the CDR3 is TGTGCCAGCAGTTTAAGCCGGGACAGTGGAAACACCATATATTTT. This translates into CASSLSRDSGNTIYF. J is TRBJ1-3 and V is TRBV13, with TRBD1 identical over 7 bases. CDR1 and CDR2 from the germline V gene are PRHDT and FYEKMQ (reference sequence). This CDR3 region has 15 residues. Trimming removed 6 bases from V and 3 bases from J; junction bases left unmatched: 8.

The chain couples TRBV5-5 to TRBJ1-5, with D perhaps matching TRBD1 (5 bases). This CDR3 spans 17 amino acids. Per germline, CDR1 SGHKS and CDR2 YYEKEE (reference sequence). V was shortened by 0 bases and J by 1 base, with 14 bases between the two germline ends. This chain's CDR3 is CASSLAGDSGSNQPQHF. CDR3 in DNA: TGTGCCAGCAGCTTGGCGGGTGACAGTGGGAGCAATCAGCCCCAGCATTTT.

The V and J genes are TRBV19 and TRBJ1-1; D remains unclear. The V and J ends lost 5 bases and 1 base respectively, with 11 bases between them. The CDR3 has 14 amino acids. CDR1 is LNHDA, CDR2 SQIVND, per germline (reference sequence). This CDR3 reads CASSPGLPNTEAFF. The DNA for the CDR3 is TGTGCCAGTAGTCCAGGACTTCCGAACACTGAAGCTTTCTTT.

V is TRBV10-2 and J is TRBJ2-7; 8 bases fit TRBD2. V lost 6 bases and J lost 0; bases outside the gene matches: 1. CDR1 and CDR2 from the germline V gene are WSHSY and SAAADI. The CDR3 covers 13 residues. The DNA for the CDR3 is TGCGCCAGCAGGACTAGCGACTCCTACGAGCAGTACTTC. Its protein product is CASRTSDSYEQYF.

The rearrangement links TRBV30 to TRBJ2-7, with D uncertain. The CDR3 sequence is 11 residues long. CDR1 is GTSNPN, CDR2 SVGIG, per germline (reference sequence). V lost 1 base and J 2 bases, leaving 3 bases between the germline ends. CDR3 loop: CAWSGAYEQYF. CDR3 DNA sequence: TGTGCCTGGAGTGGCGCCTACGAGCAGTACTTC.

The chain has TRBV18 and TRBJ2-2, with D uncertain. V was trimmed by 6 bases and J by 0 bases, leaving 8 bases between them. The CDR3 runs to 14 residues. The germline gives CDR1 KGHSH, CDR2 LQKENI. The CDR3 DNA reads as TGTGCCAGCTCCCCGACTGCGAACACCGGGGAGCTGTTTTTT. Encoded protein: CASSPTANTGELFF.

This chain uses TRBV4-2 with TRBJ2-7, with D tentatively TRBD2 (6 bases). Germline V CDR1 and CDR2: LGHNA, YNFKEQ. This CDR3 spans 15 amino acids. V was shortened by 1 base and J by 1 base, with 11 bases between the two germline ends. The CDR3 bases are TGTGCCAGCAGCCAAGTGGCTAGCGAGTCCTACGAGCAGTACTTC. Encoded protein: CASSQVASESYEQYF.

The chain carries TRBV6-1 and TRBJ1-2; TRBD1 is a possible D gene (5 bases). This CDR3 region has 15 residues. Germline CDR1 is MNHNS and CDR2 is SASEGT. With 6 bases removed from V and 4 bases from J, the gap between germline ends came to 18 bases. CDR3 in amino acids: CASRTGTLGAYGYTF. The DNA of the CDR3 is TGTGCCAGCAGGACCGGGACCCTCGGGGCCTATGGCTACACCTTC.

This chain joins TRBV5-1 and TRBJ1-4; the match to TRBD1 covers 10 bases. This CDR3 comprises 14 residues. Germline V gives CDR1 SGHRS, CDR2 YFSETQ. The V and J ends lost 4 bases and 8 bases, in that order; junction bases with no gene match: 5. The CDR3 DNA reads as TGCGCCAGCAGCCTGGGACAGGGGACGGAAAAACTGTTTTTT. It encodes CASSLGQGTEKLFF.

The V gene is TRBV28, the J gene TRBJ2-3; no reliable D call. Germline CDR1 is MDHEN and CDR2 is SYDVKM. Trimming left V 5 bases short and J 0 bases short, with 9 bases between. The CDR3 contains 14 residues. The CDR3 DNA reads TGTGCCAGCAGTAGGGCAGGCAGCACAGATACGCAGTATTTT. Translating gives CASSRAGSTDTQYF.

Here the CDR3 reads CASSQPRAVHNEQFF. The CDR3 DNA reads TGTGCCAGCAGCCAACCCCGGGCGGTCCACAATGAGCAGTTCTTC. The V call is TRBV7-2, the J call TRBJ2-1; D is unresolved. V was trimmed by 5 bases and J by 5 bases, leaving 16 bases between them. The CDR3 is 15 residues long. CDR1 SGHTA and CDR2 FQGNSA come from the germline V gene.